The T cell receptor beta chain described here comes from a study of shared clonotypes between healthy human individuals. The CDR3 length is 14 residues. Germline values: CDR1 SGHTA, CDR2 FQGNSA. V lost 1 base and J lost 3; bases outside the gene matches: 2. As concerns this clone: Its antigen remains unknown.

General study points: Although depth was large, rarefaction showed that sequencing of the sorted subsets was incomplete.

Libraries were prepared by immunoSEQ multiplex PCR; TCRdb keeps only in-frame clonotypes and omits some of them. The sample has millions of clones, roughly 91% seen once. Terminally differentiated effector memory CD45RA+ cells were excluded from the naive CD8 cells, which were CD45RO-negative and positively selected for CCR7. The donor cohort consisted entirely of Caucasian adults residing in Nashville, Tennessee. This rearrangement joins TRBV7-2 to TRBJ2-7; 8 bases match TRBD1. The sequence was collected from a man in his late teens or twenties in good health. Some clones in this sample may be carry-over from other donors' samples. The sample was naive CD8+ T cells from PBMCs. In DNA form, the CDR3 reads TGTGCCAGCAGCTTAGGCGGACAGGGCTACGAGCAGTACTTC. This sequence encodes CASSLGGQGYEQYF.